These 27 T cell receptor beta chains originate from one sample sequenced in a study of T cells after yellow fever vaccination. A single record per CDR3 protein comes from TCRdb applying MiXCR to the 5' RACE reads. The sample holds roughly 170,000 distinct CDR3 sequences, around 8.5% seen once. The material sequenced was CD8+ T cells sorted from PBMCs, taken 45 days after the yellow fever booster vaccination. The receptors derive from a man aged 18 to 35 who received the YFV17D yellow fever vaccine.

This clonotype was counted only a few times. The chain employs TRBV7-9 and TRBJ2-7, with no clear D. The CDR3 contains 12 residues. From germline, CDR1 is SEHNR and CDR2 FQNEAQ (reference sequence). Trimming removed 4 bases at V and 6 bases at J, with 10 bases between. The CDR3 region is CASSSPRFEQYF. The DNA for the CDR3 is TGTGCCAGCAGCTCCCCCCGGTTCGAGCAGTACTTC.

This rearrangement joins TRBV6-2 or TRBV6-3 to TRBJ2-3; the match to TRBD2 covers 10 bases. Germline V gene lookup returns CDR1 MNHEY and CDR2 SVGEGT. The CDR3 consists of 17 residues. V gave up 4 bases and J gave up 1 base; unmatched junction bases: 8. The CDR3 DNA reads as TGTGCCAGCAGTTCGAAACAGCGGGGGGGAGGCACAGATACGCAGTATTTT. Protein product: CASSSKQRGGGTDTQYF.

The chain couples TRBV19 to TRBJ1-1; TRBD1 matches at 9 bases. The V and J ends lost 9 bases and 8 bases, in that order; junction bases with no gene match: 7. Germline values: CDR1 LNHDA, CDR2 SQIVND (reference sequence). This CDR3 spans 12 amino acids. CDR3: CASKGQGKEAFF. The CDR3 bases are TGTGCCAGCAAGGGACAGGGTAAGGAAGCTTTCTTT. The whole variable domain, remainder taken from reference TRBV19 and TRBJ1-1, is DGGITQSPKYLFRKEGQNVTLSCEQNLNHDAMYWYRQDPGQGLRLIYYSQIVNDFQKGDIAEGYSVSREKKESFPLTVTSAQKNPTAFYLCASKGQGKEAFFGQGTRLTVV.

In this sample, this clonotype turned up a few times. CDR3 bases: TGTGCCAGCAGCGAGGACAGGGTGGATGACGAGCAGTACTTC. This codes for CASSEDRVDDEQYF. The V and J genes are TRBV9 and TRBJ2-7, with 8 bases that match TRBD1. Per germline, CDR1 SGDLS and CDR2 YYNGEE. Trimming cost V 3 bases and J 5 bases; bases outside gene matches: 7. The CDR3 is 14 amino acids.

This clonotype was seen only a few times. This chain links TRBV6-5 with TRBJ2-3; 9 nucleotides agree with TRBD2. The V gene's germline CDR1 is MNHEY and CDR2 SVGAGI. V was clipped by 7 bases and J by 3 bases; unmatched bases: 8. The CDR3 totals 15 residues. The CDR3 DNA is TGTGCCAGCACCCTCGGCGGGGGGGCGACAGATACGCAGTATTTT. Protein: CASTLGGGATDTQYF.

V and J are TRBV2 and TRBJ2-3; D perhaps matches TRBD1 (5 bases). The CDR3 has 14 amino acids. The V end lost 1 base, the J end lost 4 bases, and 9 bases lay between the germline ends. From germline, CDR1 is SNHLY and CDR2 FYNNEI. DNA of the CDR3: TGTGCCAGCAGTGAAGGGTGGGGCGCAGATACGCAGTATTTT. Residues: CASSEGWGADTQYF.

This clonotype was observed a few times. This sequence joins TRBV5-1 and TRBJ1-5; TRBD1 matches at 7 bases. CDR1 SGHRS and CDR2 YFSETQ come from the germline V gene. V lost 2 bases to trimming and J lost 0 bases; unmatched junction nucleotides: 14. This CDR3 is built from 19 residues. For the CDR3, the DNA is TGCGCCAGCAGCTTTACTCCCGGAAGACAGGGCGATAGCAATCAGCCCCAGCATTTT. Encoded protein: CASSFTPGRQGDSNQPQHF.

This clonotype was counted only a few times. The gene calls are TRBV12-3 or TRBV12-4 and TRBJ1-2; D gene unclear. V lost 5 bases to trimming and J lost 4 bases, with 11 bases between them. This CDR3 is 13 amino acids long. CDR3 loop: CASSLSAVYGYTF. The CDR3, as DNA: TGTGCCAGCAGTCTTTCAGCGGTCTATGGCTACACCTTC.

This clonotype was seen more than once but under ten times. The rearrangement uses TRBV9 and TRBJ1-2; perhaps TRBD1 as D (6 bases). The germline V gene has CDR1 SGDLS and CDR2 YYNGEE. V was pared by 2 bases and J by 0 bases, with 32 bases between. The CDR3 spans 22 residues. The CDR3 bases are TGTGCCAGCAGCGTTGGCTCCGGGACACTTGTTGTTATGTCCCCTACTAACTATGGCTACACCTTC. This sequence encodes CASSVGSGTLVVMSPTNYGYTF.

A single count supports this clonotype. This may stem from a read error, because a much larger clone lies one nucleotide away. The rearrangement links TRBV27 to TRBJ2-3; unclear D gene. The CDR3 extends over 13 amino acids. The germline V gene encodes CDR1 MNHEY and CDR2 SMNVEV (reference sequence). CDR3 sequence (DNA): TGTGCCTGCAGTTCTGGATTTGCATTTACGCAGTATTTT. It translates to CACSSGFAFTQYF.

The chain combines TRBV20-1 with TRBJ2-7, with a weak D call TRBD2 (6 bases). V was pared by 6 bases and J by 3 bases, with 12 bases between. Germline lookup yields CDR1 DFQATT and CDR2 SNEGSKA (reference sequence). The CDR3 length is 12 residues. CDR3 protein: CSARGLDYEQYV. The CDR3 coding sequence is TGCAGTGCCCGGGGACTGGACTACGAGCAGTACGTC.

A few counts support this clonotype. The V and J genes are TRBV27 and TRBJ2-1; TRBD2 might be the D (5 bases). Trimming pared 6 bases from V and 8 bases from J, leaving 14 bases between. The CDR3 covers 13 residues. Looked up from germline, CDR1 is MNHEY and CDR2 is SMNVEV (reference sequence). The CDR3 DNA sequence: TGTGCCAGCAGGGTGTTGGGGAGCGATGAGCAGTTCTTC. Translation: CASRVLGSDEQFF.

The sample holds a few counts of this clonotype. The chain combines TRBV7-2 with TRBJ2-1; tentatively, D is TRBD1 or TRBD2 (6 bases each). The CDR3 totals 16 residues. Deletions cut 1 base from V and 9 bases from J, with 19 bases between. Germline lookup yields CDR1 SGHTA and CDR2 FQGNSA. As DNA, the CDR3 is TGTGCCAGCAGCTTAGACGAGACAGGCCTGGGGGGTGAGCAGTTCTTC. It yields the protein CASSLDETGLGGEQFF.

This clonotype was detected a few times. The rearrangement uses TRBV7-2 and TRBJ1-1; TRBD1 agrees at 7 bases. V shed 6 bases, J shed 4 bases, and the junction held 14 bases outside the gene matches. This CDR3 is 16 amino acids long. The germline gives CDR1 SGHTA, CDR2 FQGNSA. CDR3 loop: CASSLRDRFGSTEAFF. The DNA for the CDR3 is TGTGCCAGCAGTTTGCGGGACAGATTCGGGTCCACTGAAGCTTTCTTT.

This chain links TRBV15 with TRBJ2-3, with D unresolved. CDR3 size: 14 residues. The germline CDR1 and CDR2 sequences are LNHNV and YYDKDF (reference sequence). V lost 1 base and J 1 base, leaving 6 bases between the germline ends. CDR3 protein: CATSRGGGTDTQYF. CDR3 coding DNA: TGTGCCACCAGCAGAGGAGGCGGCACAGATACGCAGTATTTT.

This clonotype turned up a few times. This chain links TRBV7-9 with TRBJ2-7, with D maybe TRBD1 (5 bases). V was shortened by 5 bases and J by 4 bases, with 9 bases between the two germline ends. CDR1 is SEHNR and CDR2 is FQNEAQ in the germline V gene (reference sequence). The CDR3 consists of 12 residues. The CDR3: CASSKTGYEQYV. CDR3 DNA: TGTGCCAGCAGCAAAACAGGATACGAGCAGTACGTC.

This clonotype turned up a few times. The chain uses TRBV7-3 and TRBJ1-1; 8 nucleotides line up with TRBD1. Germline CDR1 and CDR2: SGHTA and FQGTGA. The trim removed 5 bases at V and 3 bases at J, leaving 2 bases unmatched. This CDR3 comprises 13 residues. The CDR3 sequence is CASSKTGDTEAFF. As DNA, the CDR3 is TGTGCCAGCAGCAAGACAGGGGACACTGAAGCTTTCTTT.

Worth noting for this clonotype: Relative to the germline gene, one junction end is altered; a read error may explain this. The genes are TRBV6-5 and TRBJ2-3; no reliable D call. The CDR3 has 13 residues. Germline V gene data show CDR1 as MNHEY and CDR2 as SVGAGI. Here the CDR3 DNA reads TGTGCCAGCAGTTTGAACCCGGCGGATACGCTGTATTTT. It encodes CASSLNPADTLYF.

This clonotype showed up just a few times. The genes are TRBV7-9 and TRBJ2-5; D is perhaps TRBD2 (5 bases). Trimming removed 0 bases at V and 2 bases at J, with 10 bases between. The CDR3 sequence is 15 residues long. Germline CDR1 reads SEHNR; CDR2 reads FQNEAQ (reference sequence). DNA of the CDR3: TGTGCCAGCAGCTTAGCCCCGGGGTGGCAAGAGACCCAGTACTTC. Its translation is CASSLAPGWQETQYF.

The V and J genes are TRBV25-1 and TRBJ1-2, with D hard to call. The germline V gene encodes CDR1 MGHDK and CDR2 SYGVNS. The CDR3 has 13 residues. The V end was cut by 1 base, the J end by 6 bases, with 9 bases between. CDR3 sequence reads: CASSESPSHGYTF. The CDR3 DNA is TGTGCCAGCAGTGAATCTCCGTCCCATGGCTACACCTTC.

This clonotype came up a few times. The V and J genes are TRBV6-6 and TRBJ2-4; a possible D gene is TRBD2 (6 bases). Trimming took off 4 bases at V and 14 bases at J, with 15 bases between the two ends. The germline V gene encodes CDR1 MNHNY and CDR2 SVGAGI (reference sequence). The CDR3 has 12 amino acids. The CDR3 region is CASSFPGLGEYF. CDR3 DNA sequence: TGTGCCAGCAGTTTTCCGGGACTCGGAGAGTACTTC.

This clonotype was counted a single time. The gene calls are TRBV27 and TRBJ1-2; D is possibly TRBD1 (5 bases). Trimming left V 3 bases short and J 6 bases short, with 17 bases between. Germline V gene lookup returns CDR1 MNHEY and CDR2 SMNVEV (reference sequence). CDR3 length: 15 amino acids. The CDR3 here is CASSLRGRPSDGYTF. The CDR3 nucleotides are TGTGCCAGCAGTTTGAGGGGACGCCCGTCGGATGGCTACACCTTC.

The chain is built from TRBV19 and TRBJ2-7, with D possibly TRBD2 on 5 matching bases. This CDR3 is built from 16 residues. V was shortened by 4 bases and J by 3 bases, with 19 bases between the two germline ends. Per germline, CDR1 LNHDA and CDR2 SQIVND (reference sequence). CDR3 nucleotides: TGTGCCAGTAGTAACGATCAATCACGGGAACACTACGAGCAGTACTTC. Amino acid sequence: CASSNDQSREHYEQYF.

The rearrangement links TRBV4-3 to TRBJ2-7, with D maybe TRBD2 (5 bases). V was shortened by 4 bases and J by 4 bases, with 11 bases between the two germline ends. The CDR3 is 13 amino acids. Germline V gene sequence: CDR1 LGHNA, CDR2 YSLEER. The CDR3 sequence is CASSRTPGYEQYF. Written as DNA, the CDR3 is TGCGCCAGCAGCCGAACACCGGGGTACGAGCAGTACTTC.

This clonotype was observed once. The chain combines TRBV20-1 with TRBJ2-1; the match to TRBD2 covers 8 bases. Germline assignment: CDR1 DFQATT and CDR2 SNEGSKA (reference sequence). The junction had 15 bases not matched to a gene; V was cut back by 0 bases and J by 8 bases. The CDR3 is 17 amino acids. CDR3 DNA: TGCAGTGCTAGAGATGCCTTATCACAGCGGGGGAGGGATGAGCAGTTCTTC. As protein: CSARDALSQRGRDEQFF.

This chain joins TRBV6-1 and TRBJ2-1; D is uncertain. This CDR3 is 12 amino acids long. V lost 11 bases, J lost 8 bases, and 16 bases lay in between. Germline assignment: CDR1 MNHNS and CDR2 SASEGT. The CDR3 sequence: CAASAPVDEQFF. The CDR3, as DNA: TGTGCCGCCTCCGCCCCGGTCGATGAGCAGTTCTTC.

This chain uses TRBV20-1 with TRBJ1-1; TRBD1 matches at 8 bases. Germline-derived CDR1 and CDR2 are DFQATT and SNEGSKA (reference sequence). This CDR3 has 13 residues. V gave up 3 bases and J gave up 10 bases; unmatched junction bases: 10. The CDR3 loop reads CSARRTGYASAFF. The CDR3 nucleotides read TGCAGTGCTAGGCGGACAGGGTACGCATCAGCTTTCTTT.